The 6 T cell receptor beta chains listed next were all sequenced from one sample in a study of PD-L1 blockade in urothelial cancer. The assay was immunoSEQ multiplex PCR, and TCRdb's table has in-frame clones only and misses some. The sample lists around 30,000 clones; roughly 80% were seen once. The source material was PBMCs, sampled around atezolizumab (anti-PD-L1) treatment. These receptors came from a man between 50 and 59 years old with urothelial cancer.

CDR3 sequence (DNA): TGCGCCAGCAGCTTGGGGTACAGTACTAACTATGGCTACACCTTC. Amino acid sequence: CASSLGYSTNYGYTF. V is TRBV5-1 and J is TRBJ1-2; D call uncertain. The CDR3 is 15 amino acids. With 0 bases removed from V and 0 bases from J, the gap between germline ends came to 9 bases. CDR1 is SGHRS, CDR2 YFSETQ, per germline.

The V and J genes are TRBV4-1 and TRBJ2-1, with D perhaps matching TRBD2 (6 bases). This CDR3 contains 16 residues. The ends were cut back, 1 base at V and 8 bases at J, with 18 bases in the middle. Germline values: CDR1 MGHRA, CDR2 YSYEKL. CDR3 in amino acids: CASSQGWRDPRDEQFF. CDR3 nucleotides: TGCGCCAGCAGCCAAGGATGGAGGGATCCCCGGGATGAGCAGTTCTTC.

The V gene is TRBV15, the J gene TRBJ1-5, with D possibly being TRBD1 (5 bases). This CDR3 comprises 16 residues. Trimming shortened V by 2 bases and J by 4 bases, and 15 bases separated the two germline ends. Germline lookup yields CDR1 LNHNV and CDR2 YYDKDF (reference sequence). The CDR3: CATSRPPLTENQPQHF. The CDR3 DNA sequence: TGTGCCACCAGCAGACCCCCCTTGACAGAGAATCAGCCCCAGCATTTT.

The genes are TRBV5-8 and TRBJ2-7, with 13 bases matching TRBD2. V lost 5 bases, J lost 0 bases, and 8 bases stayed unmatched. This CDR3 comprises 17 residues. In germline, CDR1 is SGHTS, CDR2 YDEGEE. The CDR3 reads CASSTGTSGIGSYEQYF. In DNA form, the CDR3 reads TGTGCCAGCAGTACTGGGACTAGCGGGATAGGCTCCTACGAGCAGTACTTC. The full variable domain, completed using reference TRBV5-8 and TRBJ2-7, is EAGVTQSPTHLIKTRGQQATLRCSPISGHTSVYWYQQALGLGLQFLLWYDEGEERNRGNFPPRFSGRQFPNYSSELNVNALELEDSALYLCASSTGTSGIGSYEQYFGPGTRLTVT.

In DNA form, the CDR3 reads TGCGCCAGCAGCCCGGGGGGGGAAAGGAATCAGCCCCAGCATTTT. Its protein is CASSPGGERNQPQHF. The chain links TRBV5-1 to TRBJ1-5; D is perhaps TRBD1 (5 bases). The CDR3 has 15 residues. Germline V gives CDR1 SGHRS, CDR2 YFSETQ. V shed 4 bases and J shed 4 bases, with 15 bases lying between them.

This clone was recorded once. The chain links TRBV18 to TRBJ1-6, with 7 bases matching TRBD1. Trimming cost V 4 bases and J 9 bases; bases outside gene matches: 12. The V gene's germline CDR1 is KGHSH and CDR2 LQKENI. The CDR3 loop spans 16 amino acids. The CDR3 region has the DNA TGTGCCAGCTCACGTAGACAGGGCCCAGAGGGTTCACCCCTCCACTTT. Protein: CASSRRQGPEGSPLHF.